This TCR beta chain derives from a study of T cells in Graves' hyperthyroidism and ophthalmopathy. This clonotype turned up a few times. Its antigen is as yet unknown. RNA transcripts were the template for amplifying TCR beta CDR3 regions. First-round RT-PCR with HTBI primers amplified the TCR CDR3 region. TCRdb fed the multiplex PCR reads into MiXCR, producing one record per CDR3 protein. The profile covers approximately 330,000 distinct CDR3 sequences, with roughly 13% appearing a single time and about 37% taken by the ten largest. Germline V CDR1 and CDR2: KGHSH, LQKENI. Trimming left V 3 bases short and J 3 bases short, with 8 bases between. This CDR3 is 14 amino acids long. Regarding the study as a whole: Most expanded thyroid clonotypes above 0.001 also appeared in blood.

The receptor comes from a middle-aged woman with Graves' ophthalmopathy. The material sequenced was blood. The chain couples TRBV18 to TRBJ2-2; D might be TRBD1 (5 bases). CDR3 region: CASSPIQDTGELFF. DNA for the CDR3: TGTGCCAGCTCACCTATACAGGACACCGGGGAGCTGTTTTTT.